This T cell receptor beta chain was found in a study of cytomegalovirus exposure and HLA in healthy donors. Vbeta (60) and Jbeta (13) primers were used in the PCR. TCRdb's table, derived via immunoSEQ multiplex PCR, lists solely in-frame clones and lacks some. Of some 150,000 clones detected, more than 75% appear once; the ten largest clones hold less than 3%. This clone was recorded once. The antigen remains undetermined. The study, taken as a whole, reports: A prior analysis recorded that most TCR beta V segments were productive about 87% or about 30% of the time. The authors listed around 150 TCR beta chains as cytomegalovirus-associated.

The CDR3 totals 14 residues. With 4 bases removed from V and 3 bases from J, the gap between germline ends came to 12 bases. The germline gives CDR1 MRHNA, CDR2 SNTAGT. The sequence derives from a man over 45 in good health and CMV-seronegative. Sequenced input: PBMCs. The chain has TRBV6-4 and TRBJ2-5; D might be TRBD2 (5 bases). As DNA, the CDR3 is TGTGCCAGCAGTGGTGACCAGGAGGAAGAGACCCAGTACTTC. This translates into CASSGDQEEETQYF.